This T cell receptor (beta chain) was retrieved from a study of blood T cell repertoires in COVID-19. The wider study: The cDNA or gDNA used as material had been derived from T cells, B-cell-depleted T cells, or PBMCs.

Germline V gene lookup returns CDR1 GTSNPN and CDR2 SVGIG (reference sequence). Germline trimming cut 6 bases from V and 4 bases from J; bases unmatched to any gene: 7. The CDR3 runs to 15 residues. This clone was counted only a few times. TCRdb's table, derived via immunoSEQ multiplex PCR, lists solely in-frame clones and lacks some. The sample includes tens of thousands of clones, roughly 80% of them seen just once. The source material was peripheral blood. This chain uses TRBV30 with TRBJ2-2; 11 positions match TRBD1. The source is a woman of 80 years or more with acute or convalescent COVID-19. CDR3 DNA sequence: TGTGCCTGCCCCGGACAGGGGGCGCTCACCGGGGAGCTGTTTTTT. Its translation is CACPGQGALTGELFF.